The present T cell receptor beta chain was sequenced within a study of blood T cell repertoires in COVID-19. Study-wide context: There were acute and convalescent COVID-19 samples, and they came from the United States, Italy and Spain. From T cells, B-cell-depleted T cells, or PBMCs came the material, which was cDNA or gDNA.

Authors' analysis steps: Amplification of reference gene primers provided the estimated nucleated cell counts. Here immunoSEQ multiplex PCR was the method, and the copy in TCRdb shows in-frame clones only, minus some. The V and J calls and clone size come from that table; D and trimming were worked out from the DNA. The sample contains 160,000 or so clones, over 80% of which appear only once. The sequence derives from a woman in her 50s with acute or convalescent COVID-19. Sample: peripheral blood.

The CDR3 reads CASSLEGQGAGETQYF. CDR3 in DNA: TGTGCCAGCAGCTTGGAAGGACAGGGGGCGGGAGAGACCCAGTACTTC. The chain combines TRBV5-8 with TRBJ2-5, with 11 bases aligning to TRBD1. The CDR3 runs to 16 residues. Per the germline V gene, CDR1 is SGHTS and CDR2 is YDEGEE. The V and J ends lost 0 bases and 4 bases, in that order; junction bases with no gene match: 5.